This TCR beta chain derives from a study of T cells in localized non-small cell lung cancer. Some clones are missing from TCRdb's copy, which holds only in-frame ones; the method was immunoSEQ multiplex PCR. The sample includes more than 15,000 clones, about 88% of them seen just once. Comment on this clone: As yet, its antigen is unknown.

Study results and caveats: A raised T cell density in blood coincided with lengthier overall survival. Median detection of top 100 tumor clones in adjacent lung was about 52 clones. Uninvolved adjacent lung showed the highest T cell clonality, exceeding tumor.

Sequenced material: peripheral blood, taken before any cancer treatment. The clonotype was recovered from a female donor at least 60 years old with stage III squamous cell lung carcinoma.

CDR3 amino acids: CASSVLGETQYF. CDR3 DNA sequence: TGTGCCAGCAGCGTCCTCGGTGAGACCCAGTACTTC. The chain uses TRBV7-9 and TRBJ2-5, with D uncertain. Germline loops: CDR1 SEHNR, CDR2 FQNEAQ (reference sequence). This CDR3 has 12 amino acids. Trimming left V 5 bases short and J 5 bases short, with 9 bases between.